Each of the 8 T cell receptor beta chains below was sequenced from the same sample in a study of blood T cell repertoires in COVID-19. Sequenced by immunoSEQ multiplex PCR; TCRdb stores in-frame clones only, minus some. The repertoire holds about 340,000 clones, with 70% to 90% as singletons. Sequenced input: peripheral blood. These receptors originate from a woman aged 60-75 years with COVID-19, enrolled during active disease.

This chain joins TRBV6-1 and TRBJ1-2; D remains unclear. V was cut by 2 bases and J by 1 base, with 11 bases left in between. This CDR3 region has 15 residues. Germline CDR1 MNHNS, CDR2 SASEGT. As DNA, the CDR3 is TGTGCCAGCAGTGAACTTCCCGTCAGTAACTATGGCTACACCTTC. Translating gives CASSELPVSNYGYTF.

The chain employs TRBV28 and TRBJ1-1; the match to TRBD1 covers 11 bases. The germline V gene encodes CDR1 MDHEN and CDR2 SYDVKM. This CDR3 comprises 16 residues. V trimming: 3 bases; J trimming: 4 bases; junction bases outside the gene matches: 7. This chain's CDR3 is CASSFLSGTGGTEAFF. The CDR3 DNA follows: TGTGCCAGCAGTTTCCTTTCCGGGACAGGGGGCACTGAAGCTTTCTTT.

This chain connects TRBV5-4 to TRBJ2-2; 7 bases agree with TRBD2. CDR3 length equals 14 residues. The germline V gene has CDR1 SGHNT and CDR2 YYREEE (reference sequence). With V trimmed by 3 bases and J by 5 bases, 4 bases remained unmatched. The CDR3 region has the DNA TGTGCCAGCAGCTCCCAGGGAGGGACCGGGGAGCTGTTTTTT. It encodes CASSSQGGTGELFF.

This clone appeared a few times. The chain has TRBV4-2 and TRBJ1-5, with 11 bases matching TRBD1. Losses at the gene ends were 3 bases for V and 7 bases for J; bases not matched to a gene: 8. The CDR3 runs 16 residues. Per germline, CDR1 LGHNA and CDR2 YNFKEQ. CDR3 amino acids: CASSQVPGQGGQPQHF. CDR3 sequence (DNA): TGTGCCAGCAGCCAGGTACCGGGACAGGGGGGACAGCCCCAGCATTTT.

The chain joins TRBV28 to TRBJ2-5, with a tentative D call TRBD1 (6 bases). V was cut by 8 bases and J by 6 bases, with 19 bases left in between. The CDR3 covers 14 residues. The germline gives CDR1 MDHEN, CDR2 SYDVKM. CDR3 nucleotide sequence: TGTGCCAGCGGAAGCCTTCAGGGGTCCAAGACCCAGTACTTC. Its translation is CASGSLQGSKTQYF.

The chain recombines TRBV19 with TRBJ2-1, with a weak D call TRBD2 (6 bases). V lost 7 bases to trimming and J lost 1 base, with 11 bases between them. The germline V gene encodes CDR1 LNHDA and CDR2 SQIVND (reference sequence). This CDR3 is built from 14 residues. The CDR3 here is CASTPRGSYNEQFF. The CDR3 DNA follows: TGTGCCAGTACCCCCCGGGGGTCCTACAATGAGCAGTTCTTC.

The chain couples TRBV11-2 to TRBJ2-5; possible D gene TRBD1, 6 bases. V was trimmed by 4 bases and J by 4 bases, leaving 16 bases between them. There are 15 residues in the CDR3. CDR1 SGHAT and CDR2 FQNNGV come from the germline V gene. The CDR3 nucleotides read TGTGCCAGCAGCTCGACAGGCCTGAGGGGAGAGACCCAGTACTTC. It codes for CASSSTGLRGETQYF.

The chain employs TRBV3-1 (or the pseudogene TRBV3-2) and TRBJ2-5; TRBD1 matches at 9 bases. Germline CDR1 and CDR2: LGHDT and YNNKEL (reference sequence). There are 14 residues in the CDR3. V gave up 3 bases and J gave up 2 bases; unmatched junction bases: 1. In DNA, the CDR3 is TGTGCCAGCAGCCAGGGGACAGGGCAAGAGACCCAGTACTTC. Translation: CASSQGTGQETQYF.